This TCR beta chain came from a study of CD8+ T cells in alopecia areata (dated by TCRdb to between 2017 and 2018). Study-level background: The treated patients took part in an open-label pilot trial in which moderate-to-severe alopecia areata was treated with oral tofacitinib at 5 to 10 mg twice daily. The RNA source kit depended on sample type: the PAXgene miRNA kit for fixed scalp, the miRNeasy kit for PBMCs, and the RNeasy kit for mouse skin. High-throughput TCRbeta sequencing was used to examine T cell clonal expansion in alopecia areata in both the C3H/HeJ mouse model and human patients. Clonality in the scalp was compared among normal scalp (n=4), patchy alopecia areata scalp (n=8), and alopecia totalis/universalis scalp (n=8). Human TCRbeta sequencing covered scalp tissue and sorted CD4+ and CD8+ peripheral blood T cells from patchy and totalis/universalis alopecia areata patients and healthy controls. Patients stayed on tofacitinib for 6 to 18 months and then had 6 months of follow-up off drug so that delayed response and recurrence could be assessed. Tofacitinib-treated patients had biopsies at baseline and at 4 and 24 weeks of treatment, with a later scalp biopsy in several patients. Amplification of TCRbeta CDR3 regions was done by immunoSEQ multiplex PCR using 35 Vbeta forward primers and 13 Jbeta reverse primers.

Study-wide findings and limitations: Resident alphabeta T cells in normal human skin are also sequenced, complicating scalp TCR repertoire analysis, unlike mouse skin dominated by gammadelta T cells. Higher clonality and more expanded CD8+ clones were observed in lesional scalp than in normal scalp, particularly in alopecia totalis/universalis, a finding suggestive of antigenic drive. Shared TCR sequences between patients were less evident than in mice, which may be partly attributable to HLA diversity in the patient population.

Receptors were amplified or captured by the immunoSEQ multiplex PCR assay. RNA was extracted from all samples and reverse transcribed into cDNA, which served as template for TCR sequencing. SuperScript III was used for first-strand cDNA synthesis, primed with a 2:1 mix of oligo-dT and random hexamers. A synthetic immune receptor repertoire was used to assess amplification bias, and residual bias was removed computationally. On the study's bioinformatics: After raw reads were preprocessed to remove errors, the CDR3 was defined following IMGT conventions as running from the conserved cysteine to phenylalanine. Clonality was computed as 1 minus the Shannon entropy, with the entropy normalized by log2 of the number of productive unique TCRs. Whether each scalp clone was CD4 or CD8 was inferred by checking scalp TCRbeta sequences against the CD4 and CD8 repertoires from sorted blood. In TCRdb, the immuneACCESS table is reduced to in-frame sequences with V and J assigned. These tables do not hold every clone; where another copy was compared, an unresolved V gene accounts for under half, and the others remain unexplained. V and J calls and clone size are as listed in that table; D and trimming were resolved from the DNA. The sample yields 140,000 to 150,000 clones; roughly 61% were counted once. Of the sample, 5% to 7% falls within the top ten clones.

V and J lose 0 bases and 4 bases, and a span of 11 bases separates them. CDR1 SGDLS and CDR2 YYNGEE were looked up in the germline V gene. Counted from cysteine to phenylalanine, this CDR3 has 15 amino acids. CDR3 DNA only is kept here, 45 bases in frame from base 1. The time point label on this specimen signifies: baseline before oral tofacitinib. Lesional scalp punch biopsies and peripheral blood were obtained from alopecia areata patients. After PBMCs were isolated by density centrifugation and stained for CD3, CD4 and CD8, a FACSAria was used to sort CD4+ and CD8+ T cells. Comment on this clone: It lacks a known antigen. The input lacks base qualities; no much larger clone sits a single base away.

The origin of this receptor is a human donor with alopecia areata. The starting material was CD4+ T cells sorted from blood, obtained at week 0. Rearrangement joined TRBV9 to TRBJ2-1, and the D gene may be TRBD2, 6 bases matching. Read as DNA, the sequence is TGTGCCAGCAGCGTAGCGGGGGACCCTTACAATGAGCAGTTCTTC. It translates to CASSVAGDPYNEQFF.